This T cell receptor (beta chain) was identified in a study of T cells in women clearing cervical HPV infection. Overall study: With HLA typing for only a few women, HLA confounding remains possible.

Trimming took 4 bases from V and 2 from J; bases not matched to a gene: 6. CDR1 and CDR2 from the germline V gene are SGHRS and YFSETQ. The CDR3 length is 14 residues. To note about this clone: Its antigen is not identified. Sequencing ends 3 residues short of the CDR3 end; the germline J gene provides the rest.

All donors had a single incident cervical HPV16 infection, not prevalent. Libraries were prepared by immunoSEQ multiplex PCR; TCRdb keeps only in-frame clonotypes and omits some of them. The sample's table shows 45,000 to 55,000 clones. Study-wide results and caveats: Combining TCR richness with V gene abundances gave approximately 0.8 AUC. CIN3+ cases had significantly higher TCR repertoire richness than controls, but evenness did not differ.

Material for sequencing was blood buffy coat. The rearrangement uses TRBV5-1 and TRBJ2-7; 7 bases match TRBD1. The receptor was isolated from a woman between 18 and 70 years old with a cervical HPV16 infection that either progressed to CIN3+ or cleared (not recorded which). The CDR3 bases that were read are TGCGCCAGCAGCGGGCCGGGACAGCCCTACGAG. It yields the protein CASSGPGQPYE. The whole CDR3 protein is CASSGPGQPYEQYF.